This TCR beta chain was observed in a study of T cells in localized non-small cell lung cancer. This CDR3 spans 13 amino acids. The V gene's germline CDR1 is MNHEY and CDR2 SVGAGI. The trim removed 10 bases at V and 5 bases at J, leaving 10 bases unmatched. About this clone itself: What it binds is unknown.

Study-wide results and limits: Maximal T cell clonality occurred in uninvolved adjacent lung, with tumor ranking below it.

Here immunoSEQ multiplex PCR was the method, and the copy in TCRdb shows in-frame clones only, minus some. The repertoire holds roughly 30,000 clones, with 85% to 95% as singletons. The chain is built from TRBV6-5 and TRBJ2-7; 8 bases are a match to TRBD1. The specimen comprised peripheral blood, sampled before any cancer treatment. The receptor's source is a woman aged 40-69 years with stage I lung adenocarcinoma. The CDR3 reads CATTGTGAHEQYF. DNA of the CDR3: TGTGCCACAACCGGGACAGGAGCCCACGAGCAGTACTTC.